The rows below give T cell receptor beta chains drawn from one sample of a study of T cell responses to AZD1222 COVID-19 vaccine. Libraries were prepared by immunoSEQ multiplex PCR; TCRdb keeps only in-frame clonotypes and omits some of them. The profile shows some 150,000 clones, under 95% of them singletons. The input for sequencing was peripheral blood, taken on day 0 of AZD1222 vaccination. These receptors came from an adult in good health. CDR3s include the opening cysteine and the closing phenylalanine or tryptophan. The D gene is left open where the match is weak. Size tells how often a clone was seen (once, few, many) or the class of an expanded clone, and some rows leave it out.

clone size: -; D gene: TRBD2; J gene: TRBJ2-1; V gene: TRBV19; CDR3 protein: CASRAGGSSYNEQFF; CDR3 DNA: TGTGCCAGTAGAGCGGGGGGGTCCTCCTACAATGAGCAGTTCTTC
clone size: once; D gene: TRBD2; J gene: TRBJ2-7; V gene: TRBV9; CDR3 protein: CASSSSGISYEQYF; CDR3 DNA: TGTGCCAGCAGCTCTAGCGGAATCTCCTACGAGCAGTACTTC
clone size: -; D gene: -; J gene: TRBJ2-7; V gene: TRBV7-2; CDR3 protein: CASSRISVGTGSVYEQYF; CDR3 DNA: TGTGCCAGCAGCCGTATCAGCGTAGGCACAGGGTCTGTATACGAGCAGTACTTC
clone size: -; D gene: TRBD2; J gene: TRBJ2-2; V gene: TRBV7-9; CDR3 protein: CASSLATSVYTGELFF; CDR3 DNA: TGTGCCAGCAGCTTAGCCACTAGCGTTTACACCGGGGAGCTGTTTTTT
clone size: -; D gene: TRBD2; J gene: TRBJ2-2; V gene: TRBV28; CDR3 protein: CASSLSGRAAGELFF; CDR3 DNA: TGTGCCAGCAGTTTATCCGGGAGGGCCGCCGGGGAGCTGTTTTTT
clone size: -; D gene: -; J gene: TRBJ1-5; V gene: TRBV12-3/TRBV12-4; CDR3 protein: CASSLWDQPQHF; CDR3 DNA: TGTGCCAGCAGTTTATGGGATCAGCCCCAGCATTTT
clone size: -; D gene: TRBD1; J gene: TRBJ1-6; V gene: TRBV5-1; CDR3 protein: CASSLEGTGTSPLHF; CDR3 DNA: TGCGCCAGCAGCTTGGAAGGGACAGGGACTTCACCCCTCCACTTT
clone size: -; D gene: TRBD2; J gene: TRBJ2-1; V gene: TRBV11-3; CDR3 protein: CASSLWSSSGNKNEQFF; CDR3 DNA: TGTGCCAGCAGCTTATGGTCCTCTAGCGGGAATAAAAATGAGCAGTTCTTC
clone size: -; D gene: -; J gene: TRBJ2-1; V gene: TRBV29-1; CDR3 protein: CSVEDLWGRSYNEQFF; CDR3 DNA: TGCAGCGTTGAAGATCTGTGGGGGAGGTCCTACAATGAGCAGTTCTTC
clone size: -; D gene: -; J gene: TRBJ1-5; V gene: TRBV19; CDR3 protein: CASSDPYSNQPQHF; CDR3 DNA: TGTGCCAGTAGTGACCCTTATAGCAATCAGCCCCAGCATTTT
clone size: once; D gene: TRBD2; J gene: TRBJ2-7; V gene: TRBV15; CDR3 protein: CATRPGLAGLEQYF; CDR3 DNA: TGTGCCACTCGACCGGGACTAGCGGGACTCGAGCAGTACTTC
clone size: -; D gene: TRBD1; J gene: TRBJ1-1; V gene: TRBV28; CDR3 protein: CASTPPGTGGAFF; CDR3 DNA: TGTGCCAGCACCCCCCCGGGGACAGGAGGAGCTTTCTTT
clone size: -; D gene: -; J gene: TRBJ2-5; V gene: TRBV5-6; CDR3 protein: CASSLGRDGPKETQYF; CDR3 DNA: TGTGCCAGCAGCTTAGGGCGGGACGGACCTAAAGAGACCCAGTACTTC
clone size: -; D gene: -; J gene: TRBJ1-3; V gene: TRBV11-2; CDR3 protein: CASSPRGGRHSGNTIYF; CDR3 DNA: TGTGCCAGCAGCCCCCGGGGGGGCCGCCACTCTGGAAACACCATATATTTT
clone size: -; D gene: -; J gene: TRBJ1-3; V gene: TRBV28; CDR3 protein: CASREGTIGNTIYF; CDR3 DNA: TGTGCCAGCAGGGAAGGGACAATCGGAAACACCATATATTTT
clone size: -; D gene: -; J gene: TRBJ1-2; V gene: TRBV5-4; CDR3 protein: CASSSTGNYGYTF; CDR3 DNA: TGTGCCAGCAGCTCTACAGGGAACTATGGCTACACCTTC
clone size: -; D gene: -; J gene: TRBJ1-1; V gene: TRBV20-1; CDR3 protein: CSARTEAFF; CDR3 DNA: TGCAGTGCTAGAACTGAAGCTTTCTTT
clone size: -; D gene: -; J gene: TRBJ1-6; V gene: TRBV6-4; CDR3 protein: CASSDELGSPLHF; CDR3 DNA: TGTGCCAGCAGTGACGAGCTTGGTTCACCCCTCCACTTT
clone size: -; D gene: TRBD2; J gene: TRBJ2-1; V gene: TRBV10-3; CDR3 protein: CAISEGSGGAYNEQFF; CDR3 DNA: TGTGCCATCAGTGAGGGGAGCGGGGGGGCGTACAATGAGCAGTTCTTC
clone size: -; D gene: -; J gene: TRBJ1-5; V gene: TRBV5-1; CDR3 protein: CASSQDGSNQPQHF; CDR3 DNA: TGCGCCAGCAGCCAGGACGGTAGCAATCAGCCCCAGCATTTT
clone size: -; D gene: -; J gene: TRBJ2-7; V gene: TRBV5-4; CDR3 protein: CASSLGPSTHEQYF; CDR3 DNA: TGTGCCAGCAGCTTGGGTCCTAGTACCCACGAGCAGTACTTC
clone size: -; D gene: -; J gene: TRBJ1-1; V gene: TRBV3-1/TRBV3-2; CDR3 protein: CASSPRQNTEAFF; CDR3 DNA: TGTGCCAGCAGCCCGCGGCAGAACACTGAAGCTTTCTTT
clone size: -; D gene: TRBD1; J gene: TRBJ2-1; V gene: TRBV25-1; CDR3 protein: CASSEARQGNEQFF; CDR3 DNA: TGTGCCAGCAGTGAAGCCCGACAGGGCAATGAGCAGTTCTTC
clone size: -; D gene: -; J gene: TRBJ1-5; V gene: TRBV5-1; CDR3 protein: CASSLGAYQPQHF; CDR3 DNA: TGCGCCAGCAGCCTAGGCGCCTACCAGCCCCAGCATTTT
clone size: -; D gene: TRBD1; J gene: TRBJ1-4; V gene: TRBV2; CDR3 protein: CASSGQGAGEKLFF; CDR3 DNA: TGTGCCAGCAGCGGACAGGGGGCAGGAGAAAAACTGTTTTTT
clone size: -; D gene: TRBD2; J gene: TRBJ2-4; V gene: TRBV27; CDR3 protein: CASGLLAGGPKNIQYF; CDR3 DNA: TGTGCCAGCGGGCTACTAGCGGGGGGGCCCAAAAACATTCAGTACTTC
clone size: -; D gene: TRBD2; J gene: TRBJ2-7; V gene: TRBV7-9; CDR3 protein: CASSTLAGFSYEQYF; CDR3 DNA: TGTGCCAGCAGCACACTAGCGGGGTTCTCCTACGAGCAGTACTTC
clone size: -; D gene: TRBD2; J gene: TRBJ2-5; V gene: TRBV28; CDR3 protein: CASSLVAGAVETQYF; CDR3 DNA: TGTGCCAGCAGTTTAGTAGCGGGAGCGGTGGAGACCCAGTACTTC
clone size: -; D gene: -; J gene: TRBJ1-5; V gene: TRBV28; CDR3 protein: CASSFETPLNQPQHF; CDR3 DNA: TGTGCCAGCAGTTTCGAGACACCACTTAATCAGCCCCAGCATTTT
clone size: -; D gene: TRBD1; J gene: TRBJ1-1; V gene: TRBV10-3; CDR3 protein: CAISRQGLNTEAFF; CDR3 DNA: TGTGCCATCAGTAGACAGGGGCTGAACACTGAAGCTTTCTTT
clone size: few; D gene: -; J gene: TRBJ1-1; V gene: TRBV6-5; CDR3 protein: CASTAGTGSAFF; CDR3 DNA: TGTGCCAGCACCGCCGGGACGGGCTCGGCTTTCTTT
clone size: once; D gene: -; J gene: TRBJ2-1; V gene: TRBV19; CDR3 protein: CASRSSDLGNEQFF; CDR3 DNA: TGTGCCAGTAGGTCTAGCGACCTGGGCAATGAGCAGTTCTTC
clone size: -; D gene: -; J gene: TRBJ2-7; V gene: TRBV5-1; CDR3 protein: CASSPEGTLTKDLGYEQYF; CDR3 DNA: TGCGCCAGCAGCCCCGAGGGGACGTTAACAAAAGATCTAGGTTACGAGCAGTACTTC
clone size: -; D gene: -; J gene: TRBJ1-6; V gene: TRBV6-2/TRBV6-3; CDR3 protein: CASSYQPGARNSPLHF; CDR3 DNA: TGTGCCAGCAGTTACCAGCCAGGGGCGCGTAATTCACCCCTCCACTTT
clone size: once; D gene: TRBD2; J gene: TRBJ2-1; V gene: TRBV9; CDR3 protein: CASSAGGGSSYNEQFF; CDR3 DNA: TGTGCCAGCAGCGCCGGCGGGGGTAGCTCCTACAATGAGCAGTTCTTC
clone size: -; D gene: -; J gene: TRBJ1-6; V gene: TRBV28; CDR3 protein: CASSPGRHNSPLHF; CDR3 DNA: TGTGCCAGCAGCCCTGGACGGCATAATTCACCCCTCCACTTT
clone size: -; D gene: -; J gene: TRBJ2-2; V gene: TRBV7-8; CDR3 protein: CASSLVASVSGTGELFF; CDR3 DNA: TGTGCCAGCAGCTTAGTGGCTAGCGTGTCTGGCACCGGGGAGCTGTTTTTT
clone size: -; D gene: TRBD1; J gene: TRBJ2-7; V gene: TRBV6-5; CDR3 protein: CASRPGQGGSYEQYF; CDR3 DNA: TGTGCCAGCAGGCCGGGACAGGGCGGTTCCTACGAGCAGTACTTC
clone size: -; D gene: -; J gene: TRBJ1-4; V gene: TRBV5-1; CDR3 protein: CASNTGTTTNEKLFF; CDR3 DNA: TGCGCCAGCAATACCGGGACTACAACTAATGAAAAACTGTTTTTT
clone size: -; D gene: -; J gene: TRBJ1-5; V gene: TRBV10-3; CDR3 protein: CASRGVSDQPQHF; CDR3 DNA: TGTGCCTCCCGGGGAGTAAGTGATCAGCCCCAGCATTTT
clone size: once; D gene: -; J gene: TRBJ2-4; V gene: TRBV10-1; CDR3 protein: CAILVPQVKNIQYF; CDR3 DNA: TGCGCCATACTGGTCCCGCAGGTCAAAAACATTCAGTACTTC
clone size: once; D gene: TRBD1; J gene: TRBJ2-1; V gene: TRBV7-9; CDR3 protein: CASTSGTGGHEQFF; CDR3 DNA: TGTGCCAGCACCTCCGGGACAGGGGGCCATGAGCAGTTCTTC
clone size: -; D gene: TRBD1; J gene: TRBJ1-2; V gene: TRBV19; CDR3 protein: CASSIQSTGGYGYTF; CDR3 DNA: TGTGCCAGTAGTATTCAGTCGACAGGGGGCTATGGCTACACCTTC
clone size: -; D gene: -; J gene: TRBJ1-2; V gene: TRBV15; CDR3 protein: CATSRVTDRLVRHYGYTF; CDR3 DNA: TGTGCCACCAGCAGAGTTACAGACCGGTTAGTGCGACACTATGGCTACACCTTC
clone size: -; D gene: -; J gene: TRBJ2-5; V gene: TRBV7-2; CDR3 protein: CASSLVRGDGETQYF; CDR3 DNA: TGTGCCAGCAGCTTAGTCAGGGGTGACGGCGAGACCCAGTACTTC
clone size: -; D gene: TRBD2; J gene: TRBJ2-3; V gene: TRBV9; CDR3 protein: CASSPGLGLSTDTQYF; CDR3 DNA: TGTGCCAGCAGCCCGGGACTAGGGCTGAGCACAGATACGCAGTATTTT
clone size: -; D gene: TRBD1; J gene: TRBJ2-5; V gene: TRBV24-1; CDR3 protein: CATSDLGNRGKETQYF; CDR3 DNA: TGTGCCACCAGTGATTTAGGCAACAGGGGAAAAGAGACCCAGTACTTC
clone size: -; D gene: TRBD2; J gene: TRBJ2-1; V gene: TRBV16; CDR3 protein: CASSRQGGGSNEQFF; CDR3 DNA: TGTGCCAGCAGCCGTCAGGGCGGGGGGTCCAATGAGCAGTTCTTC
clone size: -; D gene: -; J gene: TRBJ2-7; V gene: TRBV14; CDR3 protein: CASSQQYIESVSYEQYF; CDR3 DNA: TGTGCCAGCAGCCAACAGTACATTGAGTCGGTTTCCTACGAGCAGTACTTC
clone size: -; D gene: -; J gene: TRBJ1-1; V gene: TRBV7-3; CDR3 protein: CASSLIQSTEAFF; CDR3 DNA: TGTGCCAGCAGCTTAATTCAGAGCACTGAAGCTTTCTTT
clone size: -; D gene: TRBD1; J gene: TRBJ1-5; V gene: TRBV23-1; CDR3 protein: CASRPWRDNRGSNQPQHF; CDR3 DNA: TGCGCCAGCAGACCATGGCGGGATAACAGGGGGTCCAATCAGCCCCAGCATTTT
clone size: once; D gene: TRBD1; J gene: TRBJ1-5; V gene: TRBV4-2; CDR3 protein: CASSQDLSVGDRNQPQHF; CDR3 DNA: TGTGCCAGCAGCCAAGATCTTTCAGTTGGGGACAGAAATCAGCCCCAGCATTTT
clone size: -; D gene: -; J gene: TRBJ2-2; V gene: TRBV6-1; CDR3 protein: CASSEGLTPGELFF; CDR3 DNA: TGTGCCAGCAGTGAGGGGTTAACACCCGGGGAGCTGTTTTTT